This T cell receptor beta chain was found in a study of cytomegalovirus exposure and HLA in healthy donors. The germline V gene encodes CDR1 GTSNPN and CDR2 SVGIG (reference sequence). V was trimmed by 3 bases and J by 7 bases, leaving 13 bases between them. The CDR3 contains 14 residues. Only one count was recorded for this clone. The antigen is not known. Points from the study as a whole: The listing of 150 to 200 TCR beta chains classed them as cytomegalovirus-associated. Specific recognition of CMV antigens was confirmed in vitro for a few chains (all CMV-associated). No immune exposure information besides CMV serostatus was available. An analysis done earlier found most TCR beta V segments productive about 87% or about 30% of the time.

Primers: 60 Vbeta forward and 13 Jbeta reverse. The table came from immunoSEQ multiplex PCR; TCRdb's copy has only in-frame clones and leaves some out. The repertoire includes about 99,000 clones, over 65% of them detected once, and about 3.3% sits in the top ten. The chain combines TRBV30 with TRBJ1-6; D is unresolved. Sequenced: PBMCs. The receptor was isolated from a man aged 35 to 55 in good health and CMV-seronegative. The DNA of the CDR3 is TGTGCCTGGAGAATCGTAACGGGGAATTCACCCCTCCACTTT. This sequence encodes CAWRIVTGNSPLHF.